The 8 T cell receptor beta chains presented below share a single source sample, sequenced in a study of T cells in Graves' hyperthyroidism and ophthalmopathy (dated by TCRdb to about 2019). The method behind the library was multiplex PCR. Sequencing was performed on an Illumina HiSeq 2000. The TCR beta CDR3 regions were amplified from RNA transcripts. For the first round of RT-PCR on the TCR CDR3, the HTBI primer set was used together with the Qiagen OneStep RT-PCR kit. TCRdb ran its own pipeline on the public reads, namely fastp trimming at Q25 and MiXCR clone calling, and kept in-frame beta chains. Rows are combined by CDR3 protein, so each entry shows the most common genes and DNA. The sample has about 250,000 distinct CDR3 sequences on record, around 22% of them singletons. The ten most abundant clones make up about 60% of the sample. Sequencing input: blood. All receptors come from a man aged 30 to 39 with Graves' ophthalmopathy.

V usage is TRBV29-1 and J usage is TRBJ1-2, with 12 nucleotides matching TRBD1. This CDR3 contains 13 residues. V was clipped by 5 bases and J by 7 bases; unmatched bases: 5. Per germline, CDR1 SQVTM and CDR2 ANQGSEA. The chain's CDR3 is CSVTGQGARGYTF. The CDR3 DNA follows: TGCAGCGTTACGGGACAGGGGGCGCGTGGCTACACCTTC.

The rearrangement links TRBV3-1 to TRBJ2-6; D gene unclear. The length of the CDR3 is 15 residues. Germline V gene lookup returns CDR1 LGHDT and CDR2 YNNKEL (reference sequence). The germline V and J ends were trimmed by 3 bases and 1 base, with 7 bases remaining between them. Here the CDR3 reads CASSQSGSGANVLTF. Written as DNA, the CDR3 is TGTGCCAGCAGCCAGTCCGGGTCTGGGGCCAACGTCCTGACTTTC. Full variable domain (remainder filled in from reference TRBV3-1 and TRBJ2-6): DTAVSQTPKYLVTQMGNDKSIKCEQNLGHDTMYWYKQDSKKFLKIMFSYNNKELIINETVPNRFSPKSPDKAHLNLHINSLELGDSAVYFCASSQSGSGANVLTFGAGSRLTVL.

The gene calls are TRBV3-1 and TRBJ1-2, with D possibly TRBD1 on 6 matching bases. Deletions cut 1 base from V and 4 bases from J, with 19 bases between. This CDR3 comprises 17 residues. CDR1 and CDR2 from the germline V gene are LGHDT and YNNKEL (reference sequence). This chain's CDR3 is CASSQGSQGQRFYGYTF. Here the CDR3 DNA reads TGTGCCAGCAGCCAAGGGTCTCAAGGACAGCGATTCTATGGCTACACCTTC.

A remark on this clonotype: This may be a read error: a much more frequent sequence differs by one nucleotide. The V call is TRBV11-3, the J call TRBJ2-5, with 10 nucleotides matching TRBD1. CDR3 size: 15 residues. V was pared by 3 bases and J by 3 bases, with 4 bases of the junction left unmatched. The germline gives CDR1 SGHNT, CDR2 YENEEA. The CDR3 region has the DNA TGTGCCAGCAGCTTCTCGACAGGGGGCGAAGAGACCCAGTACTTC. It yields the protein CASSFSTGGEETQYF.

J is TRBJ1-1 and V is TRBV28, with D tentatively TRBD1 (6 bases). The V gene's germline CDR1 is MDHEN and CDR2 SYDVKM. CDR3 length: 14 residues. With 9 bases removed from V and 1 base from J, the gap between germline ends came to 15 bases. The CDR3 is CASNRGARNTEAFF. The CDR3 DNA sequence: TGTGCCAGTAACCGGGGGGCTAGGAACACTGAAGCTTTCTTT. Together with reference TRBV28 and TRBJ1-1, the CDR3 gives the full variable domain: DVKVTQSSRYLVKRTGEKVFLECVQDMDHENMFWYRQDPGLGLRLIYFSYDVKMKEKGDIPEGYSVSREKKERFSLILESASTNQTSMYLCASNRGARNTEAFFGQGTRLTVV.

This clonotype appeared once. This may be a read error, as it is one base from a much larger clone. J is TRBJ2-7 and V is TRBV11-1; 8 bases align to TRBD1. Germline V gene lookup returns CDR1 SGHAT and CDR2 FQDESV (reference sequence). J gave up 3 bases and V 5 bases, and 12 bases lay outside the gene matches. The CDR3 is 16 amino acids. CDR3 nucleotide sequence: TGTGCCAGCAGCCACAGGAATAACAGGGGGGTCTACGAGCAGTACTTC. This gives the protein CASSHRNNRGVYEQYF.

In this sample, this clonotype turned up a few times. The chain combines TRBV7-8 with TRBJ2-7; no clear D. CDR1 and CDR2 from the germline V gene are SGHVS and FQNEAQ. This CDR3 contains 11 residues. V lost 3 bases, J lost 9 bases, and 9 bases lay in between. The CDR3 loop is CASSFDSGQYF. In DNA, the CDR3 is TGTGCCAGCAGCTTCGACTCGGGGCAGTACTTC.

A remark on this clonotype: This sequence may be a read error, since a much larger clone differs from it by one base. V is TRBV2 and J is TRBJ1-2; TRBD1 aligns across 10 bases. Germline assignment: CDR1 SNHLY and CDR2 FYNNEI. This CDR3 comprises 15 residues. CDR3 in amino acids: CPSKGQGDSVYGYTF. For the CDR3, the DNA is TGTCCCAGCAAAGGACAGGGGGATTCGGTCTATGGCTACACCTTC. The full variable domain, with the rest looked up from reference TRBV2 and TRBJ1-2, is EPEVTQTPSHQVTQMGQEVILRCVPISNHLYFYWYRQILGQKVEFLVSFYNNEISEKSEIFDDQFSVERPDGSNFTLKIRSTKLEDSAMYFCPSKGQGDSVYGYTFGSGTRLTVV.